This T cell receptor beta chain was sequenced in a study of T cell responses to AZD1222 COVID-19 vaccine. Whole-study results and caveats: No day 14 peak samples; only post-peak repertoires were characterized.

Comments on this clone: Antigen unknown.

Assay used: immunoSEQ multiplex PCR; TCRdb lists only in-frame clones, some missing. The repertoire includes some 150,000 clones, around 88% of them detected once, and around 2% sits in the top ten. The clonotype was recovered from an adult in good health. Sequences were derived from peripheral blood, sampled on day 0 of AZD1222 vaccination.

CDR3 sequence: CASSPPGTNEQFF. Here the CDR3 DNA reads TGTGCCAGCAGCCCTCCGGGCACCAATGAGCAGTTCTTC. The V and J genes are TRBV7-9 and TRBJ2-1, with no clear D. The CDR3 runs to 13 residues. CDR1 SEHNR and CDR2 FQNEAQ come from the germline V gene (reference sequence). The ends were cut back, 5 bases at V and 6 bases at J, with 11 bases in the middle.